These 24 T cell receptor beta chains were sequenced from one sample in a study of beta chain features in type 1 diabetes (dated 2018 in TCRdb). The library was made by the immunoSEQ multiplex PCR assay. All of the isolated RNA was reverse transcribed with the High Capacity cDNA Reverse Transcription Kit, so expressed TCRB transcripts were sequenced. Here the immuneACCESS table is served through TCRdb, limited to in-frame sequences with V and J called. Missing clones are a known gap in these copies; in checked studies unresolved V genes cover under half, and the rest lacks a known reason. The sample records around 330,000 clones, more than 9.5% of which are singletons. The ten biggest clones cover about 0.015% of the sample. The material sequenced was naive CD4+ T cells from blood. Taken with the paper, the label for cell subset or site translates to: true naive CD4+ T cells. Receptors were obtained from a woman in her 30s in good health.

CDR3 sequence reads: CASSLGRGEQYF. The CDR3, as DNA: TGCGCCAGCAGCTTGGGCCGAGGCGAGCAGTACTTC. The chain has TRBV5-1 and TRBJ2-7; the D is unclear. Germline assignment: CDR1 SGHRS and CDR2 YFSETQ. The CDR3 is 12 residues long. Trimming took 0 bases from V and 6 from J, leaving 7 bases between them.

This clone occurred a few times. The gene calls are TRBV29-1 and TRBJ1-1, with unresolved D. In germline, CDR1 is SQVTM, CDR2 ANQGSEA. Trimming took 4 bases from V and 1 from J, leaving 7 bases between them. This CDR3 has 12 amino acids. CDR3 in amino acids: CSVGARNTEAFF. CDR3 bases: TGCAGCGTTGGGGCGCGGAACACTGAAGCTTTCTTT.

This clone was seen more than once but under ten times. The rearrangement uses TRBV25-1 and TRBJ1-3, with a weak D call TRBD1 (5 bases). The V gene lost 6 bases and the J gene lost 4 bases, with 13 bases spanning the gap. The CDR3 contains 14 residues. The germline V gene encodes CDR1 MGHDK and CDR2 SYGVNS. The CDR3 DNA reads TGTGCCAGCAGGGGCCAGGGCGAGGGAAACACCATATATTTT. Amino acids: CASRGQGEGNTIYF.

Comment on this clone: Other nucleotide sequences in the sample specify the same CDR3. The chain employs TRBV18 and TRBJ1-5; 9 bases are a match to TRBD1. With 3 bases clipped from V and 0 bases from J, the junction kept 3 bases outside the gene matches. Per the germline V gene, CDR1 is KGHSH and CDR2 is LQKENI. The CDR3 runs 16 residues. The DNA of the CDR3 is TGTGCCAGCTCACCGACAGGGGGAAATAGCAATCAGCCCCAGCATTTT. Its translation is CASSPTGGNSNQPQHF.

The J gene is TRBJ1-1, the V gene TRBV18; D possibly corresponds to TRBD1 (5 bases). The germline V gene encodes CDR1 KGHSH and CDR2 LQKENI. The CDR3 runs 14 residues. V was shortened by 2 bases and J by 1 base, with 8 bases between the two germline ends. This CDR3 is CASSPETANTEAFF. CDR3 nucleotides: TGTGCCAGCTCACCAGAGACAGCGAACACTGAAGCTTTCTTT.

The genes are TRBV7-2 and TRBJ2-2; the match to TRBD2 covers 11 bases. The ends lost 5 bases at V and 8 bases at J; junction bases unmatched: 16. This CDR3 spans 18 amino acids. In germline, CDR1 is SGHTA, CDR2 FQGNSA. The CDR3 DNA reads as TGTGCCAGCAGCACTATAGCGACTAGCGGGAAGCTTCCGGGGGAGCTGTTTTTT. Its protein product is CASSTIATSGKLPGELFF.

Only a few counts were recorded for this clone. This chain connects TRBV11-2 to TRBJ2-5; D unresolved. From germline, CDR1 is SGHAT and CDR2 FQNNGV. The CDR3 runs to 12 residues. V lost 2 bases to trimming and J lost 2 bases, with 3 bases between them. CDR3 in amino acids: CASSLTQETQYF. In DNA, the CDR3 is TGTGCCAGCAGCTTAACTCAAGAGACCCAGTACTTC.

This rearrangement joins TRBV19 to TRBJ1-2, with 9 bases aligning to TRBD1. This CDR3 spans 14 amino acids. Unmatched junction bases numbered 7, after V lost 7 bases and J lost 4 bases. The V gene's germline CDR1 is LNHDA and CDR2 SQIVND (reference sequence). This CDR3 reads CASTGQGSVYGYTF. The CDR3 coding sequence is TGTGCCAGTACGGGACAGGGTTCGGTCTATGGCTACACCTTC.

A few counts support this clone. The V call is TRBV9, the J call TRBJ2-3; 10 bases map to TRBD2. Looked up from germline, CDR1 is SGDLS and CDR2 is YYNGEE. J gave up 8 bases and V 0 bases, and 6 bases lay outside the gene matches. The CDR3 runs 15 residues. The CDR3 DNA sequence: TGTGCCAGCAGCGTAGATCTAGCGGGAGCAGTTACGCAGTATTTT. It codes for CASSVDLAGAVTQYF.

The chain is built from TRBV5-1 and TRBJ2-1, with TRBD1 matching over 7 bases. Per germline, CDR1 SGHRS and CDR2 YFSETQ. The V and J ends lost 0 bases and 4 bases, in that order; junction bases with no gene match: 4. The CDR3 totals 15 residues. This CDR3 reads CASSLEGQLYNEQFF. In nucleotides, the CDR3 is TGCGCCAGCAGCTTGGAGGGACAGCTATACAATGAGCAGTTCTTC.

This clone turned up a few times. This same CDR3 is encoded by further DNA sequences in the sample. The genes are TRBV29-1 and TRBJ1-5; no clear D gene. Germline V lookup: CDR1 SQVTM, CDR2 ANQGSEA. The ends were cut back, 6 bases at V and 1 base at J, with 7 bases in the middle. The CDR3 runs to 12 residues. This chain's CDR3 is CSVAGSNQPQHF. The DNA of the CDR3 is TGCAGCGTGGCGGGAAGCAATCAGCCCCAGCATTTT.

The chain carries TRBV30 and TRBJ2-3; D possibly corresponds to TRBD2 (7 bases). Trimming removed 5 bases from V and 0 bases from J, with 15 bases in between. CDR3 length equals 15 residues. Germline-derived CDR1 and CDR2 are GTSNPN and SVGIG (reference sequence). CDR3 sequence reads: CAWGGGSGSTDTQYF. The CDR3 DNA follows: TGTGCCTGGGGGGGCGGGAGCGGTAGCACAGATACGCAGTATTTT.

CDR3 in amino acids: CASSFQSGEKLFF. The CDR3 DNA is TGTGCCAGCAGTTTCCAGAGCGGTGAAAAACTGTTTTTT. The chain combines TRBV27 with TRBJ1-4; D is uncertain. V was clipped by 3 bases and J by 7 bases, with 9 bases between them. Germline V lookup: CDR1 MNHEY, CDR2 SMNVEV (reference sequence). The CDR3 consists of 13 residues.

In this sample, this clone turned up a few times. This chain links TRBV28 with TRBJ1-1; no firm D call. V was trimmed by 3 bases and J by 5 bases, leaving 10 bases between them. The CDR3 sequence is 13 residues long. Germline loops: CDR1 MDHEN, CDR2 SYDVKM. CDR3 nucleotide sequence: TGTGCCAGCAGTTTGGAGGGTTGGACTGAAGCTTTCTTT. Amino acids: CASSLEGWTEAFF.

The chain recombines TRBV18 with TRBJ2-1; 8 nucleotides line up with TRBD1. The CDR3 totals 15 residues. Germline V gives CDR1 KGHSH, CDR2 LQKENI. Trimming took 5 bases from V and 1 from J; bases not matched to a gene: 4. CDR3 in amino acids: CASSTRTGSYNEQFF. In nucleotides, the CDR3 is TGTGCCAGCTCAACGAGGACAGGGTCCTACAATGAGCAGTTCTTC.

The chain carries TRBV27 and TRBJ2-5; 7 nucleotides agree with TRBD2. Germline-derived CDR1 and CDR2 are MNHEY and SMNVEV (reference sequence). Trimming at V came to 3 bases and at J to 2 bases, leaving 18 bases not matched to a gene. The length of the CDR3 is 19 residues. CDR3 protein: CASSFRVSGRTPIQETQYF. The CDR3 coding sequence is TGTGCCAGCAGTTTTCGGGTTAGCGGGCGCACCCCGATACAAGAGACCCAGTACTTC.

This clone was picked up a small number of times. The chain couples TRBV4-3 to TRBJ2-1, with D maybe TRBD2 (5 bases). The germline V gene encodes CDR1 LGHNA and CDR2 YSLEER. The V end lost 8 bases, the J end lost 3 bases, and 17 bases lay between the germline ends. The CDR3 is 15 residues long. In nucleotides, the CDR3 is TGCGCCAGCGGAATGACTTCGGACTTCTACAATGAGCAGTTCTTC. This translates into CASGMTSDFYNEQFF.

This clone has only a few counts. This chain uses TRBV19 with TRBJ1-1; D gene uncertain. V lost 5 bases and J 4 bases, leaving 14 bases between the germline ends. This CDR3 is built from 14 residues. The V gene's germline CDR1 is LNHDA and CDR2 SQIVND (reference sequence). DNA for the CDR3: TGTGCCAGTAGTCAAACCCTGGTGAGCACTGAAGCTTTCTTT. Translated, it gives CASSQTLVSTEAFF.

This clone was recorded a few times. The chain uses TRBV7-9 and TRBJ2-3; D perhaps matches TRBD2 (5 bases). The CDR3 runs 14 residues. Germline assignment: CDR1 SEHNR and CDR2 FQNEAQ (reference sequence). Trimming removed 5 bases at V and 4 bases at J, with 13 bases between. CDR3 region: CASSPMDGADTQYF. The CDR3 nucleotides read TGTGCCAGCAGCCCGATGGACGGGGCAGATACGCAGTATTTT.

This clone showed up just a few times. The rearrangement uses TRBV7-8 and TRBJ2-3, with 11 bases matching TRBD2. J gave up 5 bases and V 2 bases, and 3 bases lay outside the gene matches. The CDR3 runs to 15 residues. Germline CDR1 SGHVS, CDR2 FQNEAQ. CDR3: CASSLLGLAVDTQYF. CDR3 nucleotide sequence: TGTGCCAGCAGCTTATTGGGACTAGCGGTAGATACGCAGTATTTT.

This clone showed up just a few times. In nucleotides, the CDR3 is TGTGCCACCAGCAGAAACCCAGGCTTCGAGCAGTACTTC. Encoded protein: CATSRNPGFEQYF. This chain joins TRBV15 and TRBJ2-7; no clear D. The CDR3 totals 13 residues. V lost 2 bases and J lost 6, with 11 bases in between. Germline values: CDR1 LNHNV, CDR2 YYDKDF (reference sequence). The whole variable domain, filled in from reference TRBV15 and TRBJ2-7, reads DAMVIQNPRYQVTQFGKPVTLSCSQTLNHNVMYWYQQKSSQAPKLLFHYYDKDFNNEADTPDNFQSRRPNTSFCFLDIRSPGLGDTAMYLCATSRNPGFEQYFGPGTRLTVT.

This sequence joins TRBV5-1 and TRBJ2-1; perhaps TRBD2 as D (5 bases). Germline CDR1 is SGHRS and CDR2 is YFSETQ. The CDR3 sequence is 13 residues long. The V end lost 4 bases, the J end lost 10 bases, and 15 bases lay between the germline ends. The CDR3 sequence: CASSLTGLWEQFF. The CDR3 coding sequence is TGCGCCAGCAGCCTAACCGGACTCTGGGAGCAGTTCTTC.

This rearrangement joins TRBV5-6 to TRBJ2-3; D is unresolved. Germline CDR1 reads SGHDT; CDR2 reads YYEEEE. The CDR3 length is 11 residues. The V end lost 1 base, the J end lost 9 bases, and 6 bases lay between the germline ends. CDR3 bases: TGTGCCAGCAGCTTGTTGGGCACGCAGTATTTT. As protein: CASSLLGTQYF.

This clone came up a few times. The chain uses TRBV5-1 and TRBJ2-2; perhaps TRBD2 as D (6 bases). V lost 3 bases and J lost 1, with 16 bases in between. Germline loops: CDR1 SGHRS, CDR2 YFSETQ. The CDR3 has 17 residues. The CDR3 DNA sequence: TGCGCCAGCAGCTCGCTTCCCTTTAGCGGGAACACCGGGGAGCTGTTTTTT. Residues: CASSSLPFSGNTGELFF.